This entry concerns a single T cell receptor (beta chain). Its target is not known. The entry originates in a study of cytomegalovirus exposure and HLA in healthy donors. Use of 60 Vbeta and 13 Jbeta primers characterized the PCR. Only in-frame clones appear in the TCRdb table, and some are missing; sequencing was by immunoSEQ multiplex PCR. The table shows about 130,000 clones, with roughly 80% occurring only once. V was clipped by 5 bases and J by 3 bases; unmatched bases: 5. This CDR3 is built from 14 residues. Germline values: CDR1 SEHNR, CDR2 FQNEAQ (reference sequence). Study-level findings and limits: The number of N-insertions in an Asian-associated ancestry cluster was reportedly below the approximately 690-donor mean in a later analysis. Presence/absence analyses treated sequencing depth as roughly uniform across donors.

Sequencing input: PBMCs. This receptor was taken from a male donor in good health and CMV-seropositive. J is TRBJ2-5 and V is TRBV7-9; 8 bases fit TRBD2. The CDR3 loop is CASSHGLAEETQYF. The CDR3 coding sequence is TGTGCCAGCAGCCATGGACTAGCTGAAGAGACCCAGTACTTC.